This T cell receptor beta chain was identified during a study of OX40 agonist ivuxolimab in advanced cancers. For the study at large: The eligibility criteria allowed prior anti-PD-1, anti-PD-L1 or anti-CTLA-4 therapy, and 30% to 40% had some.

Generated by immunoSEQ multiplex PCR, the TCRdb table keeps only in-frame clones and is missing some. The sample includes 74,000 or so clones, approximately 94% of them seen just once. The CDR3 totals 16 residues. Trimming shortened V by 0 bases and J by 3 bases, and 11 bases separated the two germline ends. The V gene's germline CDR1 is MNHEY and CDR2 SVGAGI. Sample: CD4+ or CD8+ T cells sorted from blood, taken in a trial of the OX40 agonist ivuxolimab. The chain carries TRBV6-5 and TRBJ1-4; no definite D call. This sequence was found in an adult with an advanced solid tumor such as melanoma, head and neck, liver or kidney cancer. The CDR3 coding sequence is TGTGCCAGCAGTTACTCGAACTCCCAAGCTAATGAAAAACTGTTTTTT. Encoded protein: CASSYSNSQANEKLFF.